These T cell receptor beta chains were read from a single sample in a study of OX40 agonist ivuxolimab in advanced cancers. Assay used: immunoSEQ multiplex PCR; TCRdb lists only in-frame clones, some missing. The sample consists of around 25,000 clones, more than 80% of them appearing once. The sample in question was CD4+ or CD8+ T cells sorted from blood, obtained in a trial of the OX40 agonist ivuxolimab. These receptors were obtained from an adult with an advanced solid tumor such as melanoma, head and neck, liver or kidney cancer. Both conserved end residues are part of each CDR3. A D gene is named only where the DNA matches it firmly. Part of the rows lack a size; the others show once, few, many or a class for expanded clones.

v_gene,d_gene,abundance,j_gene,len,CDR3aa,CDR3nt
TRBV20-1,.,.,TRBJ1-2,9,CSASKGYTF,TGCAGTGCATCAAAGGGCTACACCTTC
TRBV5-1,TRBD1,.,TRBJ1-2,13,CASCPDRDYGYTF,TGCGCCAGCTGTCCTGACAGGGACTATGGCTACACCTTC
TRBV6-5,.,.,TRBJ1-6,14,CASSYLDYNSPLHF,TGTGCCAGCAGTTACCTGGATTATAATTCACCCCTCCACTTT
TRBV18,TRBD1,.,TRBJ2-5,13,CASSPRQGETQYF,TGTGCCAGCTCACCACGACAGGGGGAGACCCAGTACTTC
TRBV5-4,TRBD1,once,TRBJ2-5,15,CASSTSQTGKETQYF,TGTGCCAGCAGCACCTCCCAGACAGGGAAAGAGACCCAGTACTTC
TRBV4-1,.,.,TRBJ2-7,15,CASSLEQGTWYEQYF,TGCGCCAGCAGCCTAGAACAGGGAACTTGGTACGAGCAGTACTTC
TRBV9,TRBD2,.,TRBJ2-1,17,CASSVGLAGGIYNEQFF,TGTGCCAGCAGCGTCGGACTAGCGGGAGGCATCTACAATGAGCAGTTCTTC
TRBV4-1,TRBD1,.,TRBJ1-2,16,CASSHVTGGWNYGYTF,TGCGCCAGCAGCCACGTGACAGGGGGCTGGAACTATGGCTACACCTTC
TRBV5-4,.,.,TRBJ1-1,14,CASSLKDPNTEAFF,TGTGCCAGCAGCTTAAAGGACCCGAACACTGAAGCTTTCTTT
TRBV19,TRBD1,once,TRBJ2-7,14,CASSIGTGANEQYF,TGTGCCAGTAGTATTGGGACAGGGGCGAACGAGCAGTACTTC
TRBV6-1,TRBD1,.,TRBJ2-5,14,CASSEVRGRETQYF,TGTGCCAGCAGTGAAGTTAGGGGGCGGGAGACCCAGTACTTC
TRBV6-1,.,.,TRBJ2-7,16,CASSEGYQHKSYEQYF,TGTGCCAGCAGTGAGGGGTACCAACACAAGTCCTACGAGCAGTACTTC
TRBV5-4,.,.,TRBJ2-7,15,CASSLDPQVSYEQYF,TGTGCCAGCAGCTTGGATCCCCAGGTTTCCTACGAGCAGTACTTC
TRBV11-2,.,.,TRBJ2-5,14,CASSYTSIQETQYF,TGTGCCAGCAGTTATACTAGTATCCAAGAGACCCAGTACTTC
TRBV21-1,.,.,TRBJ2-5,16,CASPTVYRRTQETQYF,TGTGCCAGCCCTACCGTATATCGTAGGACGCAAGAGACCCAGTACTTC
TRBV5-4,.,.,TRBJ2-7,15,CASSPGLPSSYEQYF,TGTGCCAGCAGCCCGGGACTCCCGAGCTCCTACGAGCAGTACTTC
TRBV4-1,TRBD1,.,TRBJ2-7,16,CASSQGARTGAYEQYF,TGCGCCAGCAGCCAAGGGGCCCGGACAGGGGCCTACGAGCAGTACTTC
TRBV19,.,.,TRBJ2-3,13,CASSRLDTDTQYF,TGTGCCAGTAGTCGACTCGACACAGATACGCAGTATTTT
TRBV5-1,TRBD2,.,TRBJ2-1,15,CASSLVRGDLNEQFF,TGCGCCAGCAGCTTGGTGCGGGGGGATTTGAATGAGCAGTTCTTC
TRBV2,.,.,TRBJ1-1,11,CASIGYTEAFF,TGTGCCAGCATTGGCTACACTGAAGCTTTCTTT
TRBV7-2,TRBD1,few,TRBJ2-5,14,CASSVLDRVGTQYF,TGTGCCAGCAGCGTCTTGGACAGGGTAGGGACCCAGTACTTC
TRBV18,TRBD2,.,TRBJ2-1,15,CASFAGGDLFNEQFF,TGTGCCAGCTTCGCGGGGGGGGACCTCTTCAATGAGCAGTTCTTC
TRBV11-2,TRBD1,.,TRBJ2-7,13,CASSQGQLYEQYF,TGTGCCAGCAGCCAGGGACAGCTCTACGAGCAGTACTTC
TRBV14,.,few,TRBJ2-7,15,CASSQPGTPWGEQYF,TGTGCCAGCAGCCAGCCCGGGACCCCATGGGGGGAGCAGTACTTC
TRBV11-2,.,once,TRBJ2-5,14,CASSLDGWGETQYF,TGTGCCAGCAGCTTAGATGGTTGGGGAGAGACCCAGTACTTC
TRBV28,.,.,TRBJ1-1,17,CASSPPMGPGANTEAFF,TGTGCCAGCAGTCCCCCAATGGGACCAGGGGCAAATACTGAAGCTTTCTTT
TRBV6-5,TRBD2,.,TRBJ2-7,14,CASSYREGGYEQYF,TGTGCCAGCAGTTACAGGGAGGGCGGGTACGAGCAGTACTTC
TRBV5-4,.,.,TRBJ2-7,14,CASSLVGTGYEQYF,TGTGCCAGCAGCTTGGTCGGGACCGGATACGAGCAGTACTTC
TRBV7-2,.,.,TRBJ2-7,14,CASSLSWGVGEQYF,TGTGCCAGCAGCTTATCGTGGGGGGTAGGGGAGCAGTACTTC
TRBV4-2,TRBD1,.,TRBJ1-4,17,CASSPTTGQGVGEKLFF,TGTGCCAGCAGCCCGACGACGGGACAGGGGGTGGGTGAAAAACTGTTTTTT
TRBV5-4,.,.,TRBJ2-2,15,CASTKGGSDTGELFF,TGTGCCAGCACAAAGGGGGGGTCGGACACCGGGGAGCTGTTTTTT
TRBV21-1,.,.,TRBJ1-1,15,CASTFYPTVNTEAFF,TGTGCCAGCACCTTTTACCCGACAGTGAACACTGAAGCTTTCTTT
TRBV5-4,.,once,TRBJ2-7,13,CASSLVDGYEQYF,TGTGCCAGCAGCTTGGTTGACGGCTACGAGCAGTACTTC
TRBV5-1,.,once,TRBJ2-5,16,CASSLVPADLQETQYF,TGCGCCAGCAGCTTGGTCCCCGCGGACCTCCAAGAGACCCAGTACTTC
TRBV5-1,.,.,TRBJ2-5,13,CASNPEGSETQYF,TGCGCCAGCAACCCTGAAGGAAGCGAGACCCAGTACTTC
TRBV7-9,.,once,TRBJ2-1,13,CASSAPGYGEQFF,TGTGCCAGCAGCGCCCCGGGATACGGTGAGCAGTTCTTC
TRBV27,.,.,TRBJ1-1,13,CASSLKGFTEAFF,TGTGCCAGCAGTTTGAAGGGGTTCACTGAAGCTTTCTTT
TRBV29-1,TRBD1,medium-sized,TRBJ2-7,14,CSVADTGVSYEQYF,TGCAGCGTTGCGGATACAGGGGTATCCTACGAGCAGTACTTC
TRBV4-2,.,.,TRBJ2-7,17,CASSQHGGARSSYEQYF,TGTGCCAGCAGCCAACACGGGGGAGCGCGGAGCTCCTACGAGCAGTACTTC
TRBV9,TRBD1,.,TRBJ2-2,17,CASSDHRDRQNTGELFF,TGTGCCAGCAGTGACCACCGGGACAGACAGAACACCGGGGAGCTGTTTTTT
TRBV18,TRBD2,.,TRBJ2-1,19,CASSPGLAGGDSSYNEQFF,TGTGCCAGCTCACCAGGATTAGCGGGGGGGGACAGCTCCTACAATGAGCAGTTCTTC
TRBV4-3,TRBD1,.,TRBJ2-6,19,CASSQVPSGQGSGANVLTF,TGCGCCAGCAGCCAAGTGCCCTCGGGACAGGGGTCTGGGGCCAACGTCCTGACTTTC
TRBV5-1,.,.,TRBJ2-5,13,CASSQGSGETQYF,TGCGCCAGCAGCCAAGGGTCGGGAGAGACCCAGTACTTC
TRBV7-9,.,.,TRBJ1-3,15,CASSLFVGTGNTIYF,TGTGCCAGCTCCCTTTTCGTAGGGACGGGAAACACCATATATTTT
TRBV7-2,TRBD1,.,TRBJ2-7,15,CASSPGQGALHEQYF,TGTGCCAGCAGCCCGGGACAGGGGGCATTGCACGAGCAGTACTTC
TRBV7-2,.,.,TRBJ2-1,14,CASSDQGFWNEQFF,TGTGCCAGCAGCGATCAGGGGTTTTGGAATGAGCAGTTCTTC
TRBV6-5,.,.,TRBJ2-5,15,CATNYYGGREETQYF,TGTGCCACCAATTACTATGGGGGGCGGGAAGAGACCCAGTACTTC
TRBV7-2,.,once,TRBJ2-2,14,CASSLEVKRGELFF,TGTGCCAGCAGCTTAGAAGTAAAACGCGGGGAGCTGTTTTTT
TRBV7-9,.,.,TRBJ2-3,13,CASSFQGRDTQYF,TGTGCCAGCAGCTTTCAGGGGCGAGATACGCAGTATTTT
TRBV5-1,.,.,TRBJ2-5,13,CASSPGPEETQYF,TGCGCCAGCAGCCCCGGGCCAGAAGAGACCCAGTACTTC
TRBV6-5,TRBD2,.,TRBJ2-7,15,CASSYSPSGALEQYF,TGTGCCAGCAGTTACTCGCCTAGCGGGGCCCTCGAGCAGTACTTC
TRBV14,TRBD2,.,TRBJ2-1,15,CASSRREVPYNEQFF,TGTGCCAGCAGCCGTCGGGAGGTCCCCTACAATGAGCAGTTCTTC
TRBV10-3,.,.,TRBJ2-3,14,CAISTGQNADTQYF,TGTGCCATCAGTACAGGACAAAACGCAGATACGCAGTATTTT
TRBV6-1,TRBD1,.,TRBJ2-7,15,CASSRSTGGGYEQYF,TGTGCCAGCAGCCGTTCCACAGGGGGCGGTTACGAGCAGTACTTC
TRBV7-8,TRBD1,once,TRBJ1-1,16,CASSFPGQGFGTEAFF,TGTGCCAGCAGCTTTCCCGGACAGGGTTTTGGCACTGAAGCTTTCTTT
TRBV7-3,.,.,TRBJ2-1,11,CASSLGDEQFF,TGTGCCAGCAGCCTGGGGGACGAGCAGTTCTTC
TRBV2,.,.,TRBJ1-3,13,CASMADSGNTIYF,TGTGCCAGCATGGCAGACTCTGGAAACACCATATATTTT
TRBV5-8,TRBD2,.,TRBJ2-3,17,CASSLGLAGPGTDTQYF,TGTGCCAGCAGCTTAGGACTAGCGGGGCCGGGCACAGATACGCAGTATTTT